The sequence of this T cell receptor (beta chain) was determined in a study of T cells after yellow fever vaccination. Notes on the study in general: Faster peaking, at day 5 versus 15, marked a secondary response that was weaker. Only a small proportion of the clonotypes turned up in both the CD4 and the CD8 compartments, likely arising from convergent recombination.

For this clonotype: The antigen remains unidentified.

TCRdb reanalysed the 5' RACE reads using MiXCR and keeps one entry per CDR3 protein. The table has about 330,000 distinct CDR3 sequences, around 8.1% seen once; the top ten hold 17%. The source was PBMCs, collected around 45 days after the first yellow fever vaccination. This clonotype originated in a man in his late teens or twenties who received the YFV17D yellow fever vaccine.

The CDR3 protein is CASSYDSSGANVLTF. CDR3 in DNA: TGTGCCAGCAGCTACGACAGCTCTGGGGCCAACGTCCTGACTTTC. J is TRBJ2-6 and V is TRBV7-3, with a weak D call TRBD1 (5 bases). Germline assignment: CDR1 SGHTA and CDR2 FQGTGA. The germline V and J ends were trimmed by 4 bases and 0 bases, with 7 bases remaining between them. The CDR3 contains 15 residues. Full variable domain (rest looked up from reference TRBV7-3 and TRBJ2-6): GAGVSQTPSNKVTEKGKYVELRCDPISGHTALYWYRQSLGQGPEFLIYFQGTGAADDSGLPNDRFFAVRPEGSVSTLKIQRTERGDSAVYLCASSYDSSGANVLTFGAGSRLTVL.